Shown below are 32 T cell receptor beta chains from a single sample sequenced in a study of shared clonotypes between healthy human individuals. TCRdb's copy holds only in-frame clones and misses some; the assay was immunoSEQ multiplex PCR. The sample lists about 480,000 clones, around 74% occurring once. The sample taken for sequencing was PBMCs. The origin of the receptors is a woman in her 40s in good health. Some clones in this sample may be carry-over from other donors' samples.

The chain couples TRBV29-1 to TRBJ2-3; D possibly uses TRBD1 or TRBD2 (6 bases each). V was shortened by 1 base and J by 0 bases, with 20 bases between the two germline ends. The germline V gene has CDR1 SQVTM and CDR2 ANQGSEA. The CDR3 is made up of 18 amino acids. The CDR3 is CSVEGVQGWGTSTDTQYF. The CDR3, as DNA: TGCAGCGTTGAAGGAGTACAGGGCTGGGGGACTAGCACAGATACGCAGTATTTT.

The chain employs TRBV16 and TRBJ2-5; D is perhaps TRBD1 (6 bases). Between the trimmed V and J ends, which lost 2 bases and 5 bases, there was a span of 15 bases. Per germline, CDR1 KGHSY and CDR2 FQNENV. This CDR3 contains 15 residues. In DNA, the CDR3 is TGTGCCAGCAGCCAAGGTTTCAGGACAGTCGAGACCCAGTACTTC. It codes for CASSQGFRTVETQYF.

J is TRBJ1-2 and V is TRBV2; TRBD1 agrees at 10 bases. The CDR3 consists of 14 residues. The germline gives CDR1 SNHLY, CDR2 FYNNEI. The V gene end was trimmed by 7 bases and the J gene end by 0 bases; junction bases not matched to a gene: 2. The CDR3 region is CASTGTGANYGYTF. CDR3 DNA: TGTGCCAGCACCGGGACAGGGGCTAACTATGGCTACACCTTC.

The chain recombines TRBV2 with TRBJ2-1; 12 bases match TRBD2. Germline V CDR1 and CDR2: SNHLY, FYNNEI. The ends lost 7 bases at V and 4 bases at J; junction bases unmatched: 5. The CDR3 is made up of 15 amino acids. The CDR3 coding sequence is TGTGCCAGCAAACGGACTAGCGGGATATACAATGAGCAGTTCTTC. Amino acids: CASKRTSGIYNEQFF.

The V call is TRBV30, the J call TRBJ1-2; 10 positions agree with TRBD1. The V gene end was trimmed by 2 bases and the J gene end by 7 bases; junction bases not matched to a gene: 4. The CDR3 sequence is 13 residues long. The V gene's germline CDR1 is GTSNPN and CDR2 SVGIG (reference sequence). The DNA for the CDR3 is TGTGCCTGGAGTCCGGGGACAGGGGTTGGCTACACCTTC. It is translated as CAWSPGTGVGYTF.

CDR3 in DNA: TGCAGTGCCAGGACAGGGTACGAGCAGTACTTC. It translates to CSARTGYEQYF. This chain links TRBV20-1 with TRBJ2-7, with TRBD1 identical over 8 bases. The CDR3 contains 11 residues. Trimming at V came to 6 bases and at J to 4 bases, leaving 2 bases not matched to a gene. Germline assignment: CDR1 DFQATT and CDR2 SNEGSKA (reference sequence).

The chain recombines TRBV15 with TRBJ2-5, with unresolved D. Between the trimmed V and J ends, which lost 2 bases and 1 base, there was a span of 5 bases. The CDR3 extends over 13 amino acids. Germline V gives CDR1 LNHNV, CDR2 YYDKDF (reference sequence). The CDR3 is CATSRSIQETQYF. The CDR3 DNA is TGTGCCACCAGCAGATCCATCCAAGAGACCCAGTACTTC.

This chain uses TRBV5-1 with TRBJ1-1, with D hard to call. The CDR3 loop spans 12 amino acids. Germline-derived CDR1 and CDR2 are SGHRS and YFSETQ. The ends were cut back, 0 bases at V and 8 bases at J, with 8 bases in the middle. DNA of the CDR3: TGCGCCAGCAGCTTGGCCGGTCAGGAAGCTTTCTTT. Encoded protein: CASSLAGQEAFF.

CDR3 region: CATSSGTYTEAFF. CDR3 nucleotides: TGTGCCACCTCTTCCGGGACTTACACTGAAGCTTTCTTT. The chain carries TRBV10-3 and TRBJ1-1, with TRBD1 as a possible D gene (5 bases). Looked up from germline, CDR1 is ENHRY and CDR2 is SYGVKD. The CDR3 is 13 residues long. Trimming pared 10 bases from V and 3 bases from J, leaving 15 bases between.

This sequence joins TRBV7-2 and TRBJ1-5, with 7 bases fitting TRBD1. From germline, CDR1 is SGHTA and CDR2 FQGNSA. The CDR3 contains 15 residues. J lost 7 bases, V lost 3 bases, and 9 bases had no gene match. CDR3 in amino acids: CASSFGSQGWQPQHF. DNA of the CDR3: TGTGCCAGCAGCTTCGGTTCACAGGGGTGGCAGCCCCAGCATTTT.

The chain recombines TRBV7-2 with TRBJ2-7; D is undetermined. The CDR3 has 15 amino acids. Germline assignment: CDR1 SGHTA and CDR2 FQGNSA. V was shortened by 0 bases and J by 5 bases, with 14 bases between the two germline ends. The CDR3 spells CASSLASGVGHEQYF. Here the CDR3 DNA reads TGTGCCAGCAGCTTAGCGTCAGGTGTCGGCCACGAGCAGTACTTC. The full variable domain, completed using reference TRBV7-2 and TRBJ2-7, is GAGVSQSPSNKVTEKGKDVELRCDPISGHTALYWYRQSLGQGLEFLIYFQGNSAPDKSGLPSDRFSAERTGGSVSTLTIQRTQQEDSAVYLCASSLASGVGHEQYFGPGTRLTVT.

This clone came up many times. The V and J genes are TRBV7-8 and TRBJ2-1; 10 bases are a match to TRBD2. The CDR3 contains 14 residues. The J segment lost 5 bases and the V segment lost 10 bases, leaving 8 bases of the junction unmatched. The germline gives CDR1 SGHVS, CDR2 FQNEAQ. The CDR3 DNA reads as TGTGCCACCGTCAAGCGGGAGGGTCACAATGAGCAGTTCTTC. Translating gives CATVKREGHNEQFF.

This clone was counted only a few times. The rearrangement joins TRBV11-2 to TRBJ1-2; 9 nucleotides line up with TRBD1. The germline V gene encodes CDR1 SGHAT and CDR2 FQNNGV. This CDR3 spans 17 amino acids. Trimming cost V 5 bases and J 7 bases; bases outside gene matches: 17. The CDR3 region is CASSRYNRGLILGGYTF. The CDR3 DNA sequence: TGTGCCAGCAGCCGATACAACAGGGGGCTTATTCTGGGTGGCTACACCTTC.

This clone was seen once. This chain links TRBV6-1 with TRBJ1-5, with 7 bases identical to TRBD1. V dropped 6 bases and J dropped 3; count of bases not matched to a gene: 5. From germline, CDR1 is MNHNS and CDR2 SASEGT. The CDR3 spans 14 residues. The CDR3 DNA reads TGTGCCAGCAGGGGACAGCTAGACAATCAGCCCCAGCATTTT. This encodes CASRGQLDNQPQHF.

The chain couples TRBV2 to TRBJ2-2, with D possibly being TRBD2 (6 bases). Germline assignment: CDR1 SNHLY and CDR2 FYNNEI. V lost 2 bases, J lost 1 base, and 17 bases lay in between. CDR3 length: 18 amino acids. The CDR3 sequence: CASSENWVGGLNTGELFF. The CDR3 DNA reads TGTGCCAGCAGTGAAAATTGGGTGGGAGGATTGAACACCGGGGAGCTGTTTTTT.

The chain recombines TRBV5-4 with TRBJ1-5; 10 nucleotides line up with TRBD1. Germline values: CDR1 SGHNT, CDR2 YYREEE (reference sequence). V lost 8 bases, J lost 4 bases, and 9 bases stayed unmatched. The CDR3 consists of 15 residues. The CDR3 region has the DNA TGTGCCAGAAGCGGGACAGGGGCAAAAAATCAGCCCCAGCATTTT. Translating it yields CARSGTGAKNQPQHF.

J is TRBJ2-1 and V is TRBV19, with D possibly called TRBD1 or TRBD2 (5 bases each). The CDR3 covers 16 residues. Looked up from germline, CDR1 is LNHDA and CDR2 is SQIVND (reference sequence). V was clipped by 5 bases and J by 8 bases, with 22 bases between them. This CDR3 is CASSSLQPGPDDEQFF. DNA for the CDR3: TGTGCCAGTAGTTCCCTTCAACCGGGACCCGACGATGAGCAGTTCTTC.

The rearrangement joins TRBV19 to TRBJ2-3; D might be TRBD1 (6 bases). CDR1 and CDR2 (germline): LNHDA, SQIVND (reference sequence). Between the trimmed V and J ends, which lost 6 bases and 2 bases, there was a span of 18 bases. The CDR3 is made up of 16 amino acids. CDR3 sequence reads: CASSRGAGRPTDTQYF. The CDR3, as DNA: TGTGCCAGTAGCAGGGGTGCGGGTCGGCCCACAGATACGCAGTATTTT.

V is TRBV2 and J is TRBJ2-1; tentatively, D is TRBD2 (5 bases). Trimming took off 7 bases at V and 1 base at J, with 11 bases between the two ends. The germline V gene encodes CDR1 SNHLY and CDR2 FYNNEI. CDR3 length: 14 amino acids. This CDR3 is CASTPGGSYNEQFF. CDR3 in DNA: TGTGCCAGCACACCGGGCGGGTCCTACAATGAGCAGTTCTTC.

This chain connects TRBV6-6 to TRBJ2-7; 8 bases match TRBD1. V dropped 4 bases and J dropped 7; count of bases not matched to a gene: 9. The germline V gene encodes CDR1 MNHNY and CDR2 SVGAGI (reference sequence). CDR3 length equals 14 residues. The CDR3 protein is CASSSRQGSWEQYF. The CDR3 DNA sequence: TGTGCCAGCAGTTCCCGACAGGGGTCGTGGGAGCAGTACTTC.

The rearrangement links TRBV10-2 to TRBJ2-6, with D uncertain. The V gene lost 8 bases and the J gene lost 2 bases, with 13 bases spanning the gap. The CDR3 covers 15 residues. CDR1 is WSHSY and CDR2 is SAAADI in the germline V gene. The CDR3 nucleotides read TGCGCCAGCCTCCAGAGTCGGGCTGGGGCCAACGTCCTGACTTTC. This gives the protein CASLQSRAGANVLTF.

The rearrangement joins TRBV10-3 to TRBJ2-1; 12 positions match TRBD2. This CDR3 contains 16 residues. V lost 7 bases and J lost 4; bases outside the gene matches: 8. From germline, CDR1 is ENHRY and CDR2 SYGVKD. The CDR3 DNA reads TGTGCCATCAATAAGGGGACTAGCGGGTCTTACAATGAGCAGTTCTTC. Protein: CAINKGTSGSYNEQFF.

The chain links TRBV28 to TRBJ1-5, with D possibly TRBD1 on 6 matching bases. CDR1 is MDHEN and CDR2 is SYDVKM in the germline V gene. V was clipped by 3 bases and J by 0 bases, with 12 bases between them. The CDR3 sequence is 16 residues long. The CDR3 is CASSFAGANSNQPQHF. CDR3 nucleotides: TGTGCCAGCAGTTTTGCAGGGGCTAATAGCAATCAGCCCCAGCATTTT.

DNA of the CDR3: TGTGCCAGCAGGGGCCTACTAGCGGGAGTCAATGAGCAGTTCTTC. Its translation: CASRGLLAGVNEQFF. The chain links TRBV2 to TRBJ2-1, with 11 bases matching TRBD2. The CDR3 extends over 15 amino acids. Per germline, CDR1 SNHLY and CDR2 FYNNEI. J gave up 6 bases and V 6 bases, and 7 bases lay outside the gene matches.

This clone was seen only once. The chain combines TRBV6-6 with TRBJ2-1; TRBD2 matches at 7 bases. V shed 0 bases and J 6 bases; nucleotides not matched to a gene: 2. Per the germline V gene, CDR1 is MNHNY and CDR2 is SVGAGI (reference sequence). The CDR3 is made up of 14 amino acids. CDR3 nucleotide sequence: TGTGCCAGCAGTTACTCGCGGGAGCTCAATGAGCAGTTCTTC. Amino acids: CASSYSRELNEQFF.

This chain uses TRBV2 with TRBJ2-1; D unclear. This CDR3 spans 12 amino acids. The V end was cut by 4 bases, the J end by 15 bases, with 16 bases between. CDR1 and CDR2 (germline): SNHLY, FYNNEI. The CDR3 loop is CASSGQDPGPFF. In DNA form, the CDR3 reads TGTGCCAGCAGTGGACAAGATCCAGGTCCGTTCTTC. The whole variable domain, filled in from reference TRBV2 and TRBJ2-1, reads EPEVTQTPSHQVTQMGQEVILRCVPISNHLYFYWYRQILGQKVEFLVSFYNNEISEKSEIFDDQFSVERPDGSNFTLKIRSTKLEDSAMYFCASSGQDPGPFFGPGTRLTVL.

The chain uses TRBV27 and TRBJ2-7, with 14 bases that match TRBD2. Unmatched junction bases numbered 4, after V lost 5 bases and J lost 4 bases. The germline gives CDR1 MNHEY, CDR2 SMNVEV (reference sequence). This CDR3 contains 15 residues. This CDR3 is CASSPGLAGVYEQYF. CDR3 DNA: TGTGCCAGCAGTCCGGGACTAGCGGGAGTGTACGAGCAGTACTTC.

The genes are TRBV19 and TRBJ1-2; D call uncertain. V was trimmed by 1 base and J by 8 bases, leaving 14 bases between them. CDR1 and CDR2 (germline): LNHDA, SQIVND (reference sequence). The CDR3 totals 14 residues. The CDR3 spells CASSIGARWEGYTF. In DNA, the CDR3 is TGTGCCAGTAGTATAGGGGCCAGATGGGAAGGCTACACCTTC.

The chain links TRBV5-4 to TRBJ2-7, with a tentative D call TRBD2 (6 bases). This CDR3 spans 13 amino acids. V was clipped by 1 base and J by 4 bases, with 9 bases between them. Germline CDR1 and CDR2: SGHNT and YYREEE (reference sequence). The CDR3 protein is CASSLSSGYEQYF. CDR3 in DNA: TGTGCCAGCAGCTTGTCCAGCGGGTACGAGCAGTACTTC.

The chain combines TRBV12-5 with TRBJ2-7; D remains ambiguous. In germline, CDR1 is LGHNT, CDR2 FRNRAP. The CDR3 has 15 amino acids. V lost 3 bases to trimming and J lost 9 bases, with 21 bases between them. CDR3 protein: CASGFFRVSSRRQYF. In nucleotides, the CDR3 is TGTGCTAGTGGTTTTTTTCGGGTCAGCTCCCGACGGCAGTACTTC.

With regard to this clone: The identical CDR3 is also encoded by other nucleotide sequences in the sample. The chain combines TRBV30 with TRBJ2-7; tentatively, D is TRBD1 (5 bases). The V gene's germline CDR1 is GTSNPN and CDR2 SVGIG (reference sequence). CDR3 length: 11 amino acids. Trimming removed 2 bases at V and 4 bases at J, with 6 bases between. The CDR3 is CAWSNRYEQYF. CDR3 nucleotides: TGTGCCTGGAGTAACAGGTACGAGCAGTACTTC.

The CDR3 sequence is CSVERRKYSNQPQHF. DNA for the CDR3: TGCAGCGTTGAACGACGGAAGTATAGCAATCAGCCCCAGCATTTT. The chain carries TRBV29-1 and TRBJ1-5; D remains unclear. Germline V gene lookup returns CDR1 SQVTM and CDR2 ANQGSEA. CDR3 length: 15 amino acids. Trimming removed 2 bases at V and 0 bases at J, with 11 bases between. The variable domain in full, completed from reference TRBV29-1 and TRBJ1-5, reads SAVISQKPSRDICQRGTSLTIQCQVDSQVTMMFWYRQQPGQSLTLIATANQGSEATYESGFVIDKFPISRPNLTFSTLTVSNMSPEDSSIYLCSVERRKYSNQPQHFGDGTRLSIL.